A selection of T cell receptor beta chains follows, all from one sample in a study of blood T cell repertoires in COVID-19. The repertoire was sequenced with immunoSEQ multiplex PCR; TCRdb's copy has only in-frame clones and lacks some. Of roughly 100,000 clones detected, around nine tenths appear once; the ten largest clones hold around 2%. Sequences were obtained from peripheral blood. The receptors come from a man aged 45-65 years with active COVID-19. The conserved cysteine and the conserved F or W are not part of the CDR3 here.

TRBJ2-5	TRBV4-2	ASSQDHTTLETQY
TRBJ2-1	TRBV5-1	ASSGGAGGNNEQF
TRBJ1-1	TRBV5-5	ASSAGTGENTEAF
TRBJ2-7	TRBV7-6	ASSIDRGPSYEQY
TRBJ2-1	TRBV27	ASSFAGTAYNEQF
TRBJ2-1	TRBV7-2	ASSLAGSGGANEQF
TRBJ1-6	TRBV3-1/TRBV3-2	ASSQVGQGNSPLH
TRBJ1-1	TRBV3-1/TRBV3-2	ASSQDSGAGEAF
TRBJ2-2	TRBV18	ASSPPARGGELF
TRBJ1-1	TRBV5-1	ASSLGPGEGTEAF
TRBJ1-5	TRBV24-1	ATSGQGASQPQH
TRBJ1-2	TRBV18	ASSPLNYGYT
TRBJ1-1	TRBV4-1	ASSEPYSNTEAF
TRBJ1-5	TRBV5-5	ASTPDFGQPQH
TRBJ2-3	TRBV9	ASSVDAGARRVHTDTQY
TRBJ1-2	TRBV7-8	ASSRGDRQTYGYT
TRBJ2-7	TRBV11-2	ASSQGLLFYEQY
TRBJ1-4	TRBV27	ASRPTGGNEKLF
TRBJ2-2	TRBV9	ASSPNDRGELF
TRBJ2-4	TRBV7-8	ASSPGLAGGSDKNIQY
TRBJ2-5	TRBV18	ASSPGVFETQY
TRBJ1-4	TRBV6-2/TRBV6-3	ASSISTGSKLF
TRBJ2-7	TRBV7-9	ASSPPRDRGSYEQY
TRBJ1-2	TRBV7-3	ASSPGGGDGYT
TRBJ2-5	TRBV18	ASSPPGLRIETQY
TRBJ2-5	TRBV5-1	ASSPFGETQY
TRBJ1-2	TRBV20-1	SASSGNGYT
TRBJ2-7	TRBV6-2/TRBV6-3	ASSLGLDSYRYEQY
TRBJ1-2	TRBV4-1	ASSQEQGSNGYT
TRBJ1-2	TRBV12-3/TRBV12-4	ASSLSPWPGYT
TRBJ2-6	TRBV24-1	ATSSGLTDSGANVLT
TRBJ1-6	TRBV9	ASSVGGPTLGFNSPLH
TRBJ2-2	TRBV30	AWDRVTGELF
TRBJ2-1	TRBV6-1	ASSEDPGLANEQF
TRBJ1-5	TRBV6-5	ASSRQGGYSPQH